This T cell receptor beta chain was sequenced during a study of spatial heterogeneity in lung cancer. In the study overall: Unique TCR and UMI combinations averaged more than ten appearances each in raw reads.

Time point in this sample: sample taken at primary tumor resection. Whole RNA, which was extracted from tumor, nontumor lung tissue or frozen PBMC, was sequenced without any cell sorting. Untreated early-stage non-small cell lung cancer patients, roughly 75 in total, were the donors. The V end was cut by 0 bases, the J end by 3 bases, with 12 bases between. Germline values: CDR1 LGHNA, CDR2 YNFKEQ. This CDR3 is 15 amino acids long. Study observations and caveats: Resection blood, more than follow-up blood, showed ubiquitous expanded tumor TCRs.

In the library, each TCR cDNA molecule bore its own unique molecular identifier. TCRdb reprocessed the 5' RACE reads via MiXCR and lists one record per CDR3 protein. This table holds 89,000 or so distinct CDR3 sequences, approximately 21% found once. A word on this clonotype: Its antigen remains unknown.

The material sequenced was PBMCs, taken at surgery. This sequence was found in a male donor with early-stage non-small cell lung cancer. V gene TRBV4-2 combines with J gene TRBJ2-7; D tentatively reads TRBD1 or TRBD2 (6 bases each). The CDR3 sequence is CASSQEIGGGYEQYF. DNA for the CDR3: TGTGCCAGCAGCCAAGAGATAGGAGGGGGCTACGAGCAGTACTTC.